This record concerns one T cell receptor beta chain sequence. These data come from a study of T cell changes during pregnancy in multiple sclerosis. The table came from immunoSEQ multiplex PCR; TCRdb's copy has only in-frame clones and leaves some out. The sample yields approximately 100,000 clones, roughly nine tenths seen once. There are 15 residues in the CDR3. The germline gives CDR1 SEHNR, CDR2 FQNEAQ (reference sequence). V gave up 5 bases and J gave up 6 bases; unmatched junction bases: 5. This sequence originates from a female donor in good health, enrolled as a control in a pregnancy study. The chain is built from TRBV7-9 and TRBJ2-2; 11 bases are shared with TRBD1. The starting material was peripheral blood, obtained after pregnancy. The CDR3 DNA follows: TGTGCCAGCAGCCCCGGACAGGGGGCGGCCGGGGAGCTGTTTTTT. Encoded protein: CASSPGQGAAGELFF.